This TCR beta chain is drawn from a study of regulatory T cells in long-lasting Graves disease. Whole-study context: New Graves' disease cases had less than 3 months of antithyroid drugs.

The TCR beta library used iRepertoire HTBI primers with Arm-PCR amplification of CDR3. TCRdb used MiXCR to reprocess the multiplex PCR reads, holding one entry per CDR3 protein. In the table there are around 250,000 distinct CDR3 sequences, 20% of which are singletons. Sample time point: newly diagnosed GD, antithyroid drugs for less than 3 months. Preparation of the TCR library used RNA extracted from PBMCs. Collection of peripheral blood (about 10 milliliters) was done using EDTA tubes. This clonotype was detected many times. This clonotype originated in a female donor with Graves disease. Sample: peripheral blood mononuclear cells (PBMCs), taken at new diagnosis, from a patient treated with antithyroid drugs.

The CDR3: CATSDRTSSGNTIYF. CDR3 nucleotides: TGTGCCACCAGTGACCGGACATCGTCTGGAAACACCATATATTTT. The V call is TRBV24-1, the J call TRBJ1-3, with D possibly matching TRBD1 (5 bases). The CDR3 loop spans 15 amino acids. The ends were cut back, 4 bases at V and 1 base at J, with 10 bases in the middle. CDR1 and CDR2 from the germline V gene are KGHDR and SFDVKD.